This T cell receptor (beta chain) originates from a study of cytomegalovirus exposure and HLA in healthy donors. A multiplex PCR was run with 60 Vbeta primers and 13 Jbeta primers. Sequenced by immunoSEQ multiplex PCR; TCRdb stores in-frame clones only, minus some. The sample carries around 100,000 clones, roughly 80% recorded once. V lost 4 bases, J lost 0 bases, and 12 bases lay in between. The germline CDR1 and CDR2 sequences are SQVTM and ANQGSEA. This CDR3 contains 14 residues. The chain uses TRBV29-1 and TRBJ1-1, with D possibly TRBD1 on 5 matching bases. The receptor was derived from a man between 25 and 39 years old in good health and CMV-seropositive. What was sequenced was PBMCs. The CDR3 spells CSVVRQGMNTEAFF. In DNA form, the CDR3 reads TGCAGCGTTGTCAGGCAGGGCATGAACACTGAAGCTTTCTTT.